This is a list of T cell receptor beta chains from one sample in a study of OX40 agonist ivuxolimab in advanced cancers. Data came from immunoSEQ multiplex PCR; TCRdb stores just in-frame clones and leaves some out. The sample has over 100,000 clones, about 92% seen once. Sequencing used CD4+ or CD8+ T cells sorted from blood, obtained in a trial of the OX40 agonist ivuxolimab. The receptors originated from an adult with an advanced solid tumor such as melanoma, head and neck, liver or kidney cancer. Each CDR3 is given with its conserved first and last residue. A D gene is named only where the DNA matches it firmly. Only part of the rows carry a size: once, few, many, or a class if the clone is expanded.

V	J	size	D	CDR3	DNA
TRBV9	TRBJ2-7	NA	NA	CASSGADYEQYF	TGTGCCAGCAGCGGAGCCGACTACGAGCAGTACTTC
TRBV27	TRBJ2-1	NA	TRBD1	CASSPPGQGDGEQFF	TGTGCCAGCAGCCCGCCGGGACAGGGGGATGGTGAGCAGTTCTTC
TRBV6-4	TRBJ2-5	NA	NA	CASSRQLQETQYF	TGTGCCAGCAGTCGACAGCTTCAAGAGACCCAGTACTTC
TRBV18	TRBJ2-7	NA	TRBD1	CASSPSTGAYEQYF	TGTGCCAGCTCACCATCGACAGGGGCCTACGAGCAGTACTTC
TRBV6-1	TRBJ2-5	NA	TRBD1	CATYGTGGDETQYF	TGTGCCACCTACGGGACAGGGGGAGATGAGACCCAGTACTTC
TRBV18	TRBJ1-2	NA	TRBD1	CASSPFRGPHYGYTF	TGTGCCAGCTCACCATTTAGGGGGCCCCACTATGGCTACACCTTC
TRBV5-4	TRBJ2-2	NA	NA	CASSLLPTNTGELFF	TGTGCCAGCAGCTTGCTGCCAACGAACACCGGGGAGCTGTTTTTT
TRBV5-1	TRBJ2-7	NA	TRBD2	CASSWGAGRRYEQYF	TGTGCCAGCAGCTGGGGAGCGGGGAGAAGGTACGAGCAGTACTTC
TRBV7-2	TRBJ2-5	NA	NA	CASSPQPQETQYF	TGTGCCAGCAGCCCACAGCCCCAAGAGACCCAGTACTTC
TRBV7-9	TRBJ1-2	NA	TRBD1	CASSPHITMDRAAYGYTF	TGTGCCAGCAGCCCCCATATCACCATGGACAGGGCTGCCTATGGCTACACCTTC
TRBV6-5	TRBJ1-2	few	NA	CASSYPQDRSYGYTF	TGTGCCAGCAGTTACCCCCAAGACAGGTCTTATGGCTACACCTTC
TRBV6-5	TRBJ2-7	NA	NA	CASSYSGASYEQYF	TGTGCCAGCAGTTACTCGGGGGCCTCCTACGAGCAGTACTTC
TRBV7-8	TRBJ2-1	NA	TRBD2	CASSQESGGRIYNEQFF	TGTGCCAGCAGCCAAGAAAGCGGGGGCCGCATCTACAATGAGCAGTTCTTC